A selection of T cell receptor beta chains follows, all from one sample in a study of blood T cell repertoires in COVID-19. Clones were read by immunoSEQ multiplex PCR, and TCRdb kept only the in-frame ones, dropping some. The sample yields 55,000 to 70,000 clones, around 83% seen once. The sample was peripheral blood. The receptors stem from a man aged 50 to 60 with acute or convalescent COVID-19. Each CDR3 is given with its conserved first and last residue. D genes are given only for firm matches. Only part of the rows carry a size: once, few, many, or a class if the clone is expanded.

j_gene,d_gene,v_gene,abundance,CDR3nt,CDR3aa
TRBJ2-5,TRBD2,TRBV24-1,.,TGTGCCACCAGTCTAGCGGGTTCCCAAGAGACCCAGTACTTC,CATSLAGSQETQYF
TRBJ1-2,TRBD1,TRBV3-1/TRBV3-2,.,TGTGCCAGCAGCCCACAGGGGGCTTCGCATGGCTACACCTTC,CASSPQGASHGYTF
TRBJ2-1,TRBD1,TRBV28,.,TGTGCCAGCAGAACCGGGACAGGGCGTTACAATGAGCAGTTCTTC,CASRTGTGRYNEQFF
TRBJ2-5,TRBD2,TRBV7-9,.,TGTGCCAGCAGCGTAGCGGGGGCCCAAGAGACCCAGTACTTC,CASSVAGAQETQYF
TRBJ1-1,TRBD1,TRBV7-6,.,TGTGCCAGCAGCTTAGCCAGGTCAACAGGGGTGAGAACTGAAGCTTTCTTT,CASSLARSTGVRTEAFF
TRBJ1-5,.,TRBV3-1/TRBV3-2,few,TGTGCCAGCAGCCATCGCGGGCGACAGCCCCAGCATTTT,CASSHRGRQPQHF
TRBJ2-7,.,TRBV19,.,TGTGCCAGTAGTATAGCGGACAGACCCTACGAGCAGTACTTC,CASSIADRPYEQYF
TRBJ2-3,.,TRBV6-6,.,TGTGCCAGCAGTCACCGGGCAGATACGCAGTATTTT,CASSHRADTQYF
TRBJ2-2,TRBD1,TRBV10-3,once,TGTGCCATCAGTGAACGCGGACAGGCGAACACCGGGGAGCTGTTTTTT,CAISERGQANTGELFF
TRBJ1-3,.,TRBV20-1,.,TGCAGTGCTAGTCGCAGGCCCATCTCTGGAAACACCATATATTTT,CSASRRPISGNTIYF
TRBJ2-6,TRBD2,TRBV28,.,TGTGCCAGCACCTCGGGTAGCGGGACTTTCTACGGGGCCAACGTCCTGACTTTC,CASTSGSGTFYGANVLTF
TRBJ1-1,.,TRBV13,.,TGTGCCACCTCCCGTGACACTGAAGCTTTCTTT,CATSRDTEAFF
TRBJ1-5,.,TRBV25-1,.,TGTGCCAGCAGTGAATTAGGAGGTAGCAATCAGCCCCAGCATTTT,CASSELGGSNQPQHF
TRBJ1-6,.,TRBV6-1,.,TGTGCCAGCAACTCACTAGGGAATTCACCCCTCCACTTT,CASNSLGNSPLHF
TRBJ1-2,.,TRBV25-1,.,TGTGCCAGCAGCGCCTCAGGGGACTATGGCTACACCTTC,CASSASGDYGYTF
TRBJ2-1,TRBD2,TRBV3-1/TRBV3-2,once,TGTGCCAGCAGCCAAGTTATAGCGGGAGGGTACAATGAGCAGTTCTTC,CASSQVIAGGYNEQFF
TRBJ1-4,.,TRBV19,.,TGTGCCAGTACCGAGATTTGGCTGGGGGCTGGTGAAAAACTGTTTTTT,CASTEIWLGAGEKLFF
TRBJ2-7,TRBD1,TRBV6-1,.,TGTGCCAGCAGTGAAGCGCTGGGGACAGGGGGTTACGAGCAGTACTTC,CASSEALGTGGYEQYF
TRBJ2-1,TRBD1,TRBV5-1,.,TGCGCCAGCAGCTTAAGGGCCGGGACAGGCCAGGGGAATGAGCAGTTCTTC,CASSLRAGTGQGNEQFF
TRBJ1-4,.,TRBV18,.,TGTGCCAGCTCACCTAGTCAGCGCGAAAAACTGTTTTTT,CASSPSQREKLFF
TRBJ2-1,.,TRBV20-1,.,TGCAGTGCCCTCCGGTACAATGAGCAGTTCTTC,CSALRYNEQFF
TRBJ2-1,TRBD2,TRBV6-6,.,TGTGCCAGCAGTTACGATCGGGGGGCCTACAATGAGCAGTTCTTC,CASSYDRGAYNEQFF
TRBJ2-3,.,TRBV21-1,few,TGTGCCAGCAGAGAGTCAGATACGCAGTATTTT,CASRESDTQYF
TRBJ2-5,TRBD2,TRBV5-4,once,TGTGCCAGCAGGTTAGCGGGAGTCGGGGAGACCCAGTACTTC,CASRLAGVGETQYF
TRBJ2-3,.,TRBV5-5,.,TGTGCCAGCAGCTCCGACTACGGGGGCACAGATACGCAGTATTTT,CASSSDYGGTDTQYF
TRBJ1-2,.,TRBV19,.,TGTGCCAGTAGCAACGCACAGGTTACCTATGGCTACACCTTC,CASSNAQVTYGYTF
TRBJ1-4,TRBD1,TRBV4-1,.,TGCGCCAGCAGCCAAGGGGACAGGGATTATGAAAAACTGTTTTTT,CASSQGDRDYEKLFF
TRBJ2-2,.,TRBV6-1,.,TGTGCCAGCAGTGAAGCCCTGAGTACCGGGGAGCTGTTTTTT,CASSEALSTGELFF
TRBJ2-2,TRBD1,TRBV5-4,.,TGTGCCAGCAGCCCACGACAGGGGGGGGTATACACCGGGGAGCTGTTTTTT,CASSPRQGGVYTGELFF